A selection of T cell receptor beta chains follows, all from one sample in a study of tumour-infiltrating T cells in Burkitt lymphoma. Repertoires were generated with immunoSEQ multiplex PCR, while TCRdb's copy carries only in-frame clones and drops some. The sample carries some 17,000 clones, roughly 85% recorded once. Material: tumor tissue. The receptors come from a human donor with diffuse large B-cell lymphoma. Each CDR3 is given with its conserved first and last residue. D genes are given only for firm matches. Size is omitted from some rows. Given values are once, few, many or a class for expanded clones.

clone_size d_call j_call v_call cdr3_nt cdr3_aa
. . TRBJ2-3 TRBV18 TGTGCCAGCTCACCACCGGCTCAAGATACGCAGTATTTT CASSPPAQDTQYF
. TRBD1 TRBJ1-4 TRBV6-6 TGTGCCAGCAGGTTCAGGGGGGATAATGAAAAACTGTTTTTT CASRFRGDNEKLFF
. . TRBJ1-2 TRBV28 TGTGCCACCTCGGGACAAGACTCCTATGGCTACACCTTC CATSGQDSYGYTF
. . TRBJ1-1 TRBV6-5 TGTGCCAGCAGTTACTCGCGGTACACTGAAGCTTTCTTT CASSYSRYTEAFF
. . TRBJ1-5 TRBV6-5 TGTGCCAGCACTAAAACAGGTAGCAATCAGCCCCAGCATTTT CASTKTGSNQPQHF
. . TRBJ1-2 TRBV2 TGTGCCAGCAGTGAAATGGGGGTGGGTATAGGCTACACCTTC CASSEMGVGIGYTF
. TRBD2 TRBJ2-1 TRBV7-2 TGTGCCAGCAGTTGGACTAGCGGGAGTAGCGGGCAGTTCTTC CASSWTSGSSGQFF
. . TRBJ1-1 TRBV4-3 TGCGCCAGCAGCCAAGATTGGGCCGGGAACACTGAAGCTTTCTTT CASSQDWAGNTEAFF
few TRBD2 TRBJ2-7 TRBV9 TGTGCCAGCAGCCCCGAGGGACTAGCGGGGGACGAGCAGTACTTC CASSPEGLAGDEQYF
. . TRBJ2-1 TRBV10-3 TGTGCCATCAGTGCGGGTGAGGGCTACAATGAGCAGTTCTTC CAISAGEGYNEQFF
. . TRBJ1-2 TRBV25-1 TGTGCCAGCAGTGAAGGCTCTGGCTACACCTTC CASSEGSGYTF
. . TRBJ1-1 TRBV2 TGTGCCAGCAGGGGCCAGGAGACCGGCACTGAAGCTTTCTTT CASRGQETGTEAFF
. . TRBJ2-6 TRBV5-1 TGCGCCAGCAGCTCTAACTCTGGGGCCAACGTCCTGACTTTC CASSSNSGANVLTF
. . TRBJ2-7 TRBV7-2 TGTGCCAGCAGCTTAGCGTGGGGGACCTACGAGCAGTACTTC CASSLAWGTYEQYF
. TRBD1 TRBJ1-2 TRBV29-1 TGCAGCGGTCGACAGGGGGCGTCTAGTGGCTACACCTTC CSGRQGASSGYTF
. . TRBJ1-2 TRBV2 TGTGCCAGCAGTGATGGGGTTGTAGGCTACACCTTC CASSDGVVGYTF
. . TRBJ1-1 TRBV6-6 TGTGCCAGCAGTTATTCGACGAACACTGAAGCTTTCTTT CASSYSTNTEAFF
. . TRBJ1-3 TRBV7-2 TGTGCCAGCAGCTTAGGGGGTGGGGGTAACACCATATATTTT CASSLGGGGNTIYF
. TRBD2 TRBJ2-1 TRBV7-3 TGTGCCAGCAGCTTTACTAGCGGCGATGAGCAGTTCTTC CASSFTSGDEQFF
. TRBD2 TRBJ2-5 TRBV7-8 TGTGCCAGCAGCCGCTGGGGACTAGCGGGAGCGGAGACCCAGTACTTC CASSRWGLAGAETQYF
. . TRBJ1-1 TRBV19 TGTGCCAGTAGTATAGAGAGTGAAGCTTTCTTT CASSIESEAFF
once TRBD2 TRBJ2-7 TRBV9 TGTGCCAGCAGCGTAGATAGCGGGGCAACGTCCTACGAGCAGTACTTC CASSVDSGATSYEQYF
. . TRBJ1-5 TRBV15 TGTGCCACCAGCCGGACAAAAAGCAATCAGCCCCAGCATTTT CATSRTKSNQPQHF
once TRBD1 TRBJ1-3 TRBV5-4 TGTGCCAGCAGCTCCCGACAGGGGCAGCTGCCGTGGGGAAACACCATATATTTT CASSSRQGQLPWGNTIYF
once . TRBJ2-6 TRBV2 TGTGCCAGCAGTAAGTCCGGGACGGCCTCTGGGGCCAACGTCCTGACTTTC CASSKSGTASGANVLTF
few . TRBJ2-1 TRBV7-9 TGTGCCAGCAGGGACCGGGACGGATACAATGAGCAGTTCTTC CASRDRDGYNEQFF
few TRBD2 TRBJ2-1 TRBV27 TGTGCCAGCAGTTCACCAACTAGCGGTAACTACAATGAGCAGTTCTTC CASSSPTSGNYNEQFF
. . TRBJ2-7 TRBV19 TGTGCCAGTGCCGGGGCCCCGTCCTACGAGCAGTACTTC CASAGAPSYEQYF
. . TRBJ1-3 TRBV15 TGTGCCACCAGCAGAGATGGGGGACGGCTCTCTGGAAACACCATATATTTT CATSRDGGRLSGNTIYF
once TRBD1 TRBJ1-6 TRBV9 TGTGCCAGCAACGAACAGGGGGGCAATTCACCCCTCCACTTT CASNEQGGNSPLHF
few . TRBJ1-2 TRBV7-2 TGTGCCAGCAGCGTTTATGCTCAGGGGAATGGCTACACCTTC CASSVYAQGNGYTF
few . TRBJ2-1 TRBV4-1 TGCGCCAGCAGCCAAGCGATCGAGGGGGGATACAATGAGCAGTTCTTC CASSQAIEGGYNEQFF
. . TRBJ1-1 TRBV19 TGTGCCAGTAGTATCTTCGTGGGAGCTGAAGCTTTCTTT CASSIFVGAEAFF
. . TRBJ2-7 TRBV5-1 TGCGCCAGCAGCCCCATGTCGGGGGGCACCTACGAGCAGTACTTC CASSPMSGGTYEQYF
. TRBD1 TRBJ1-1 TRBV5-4 TGTGCCAGCAGCTCTAGAGGGGGCGGCACTGAAGCTTTCTTT CASSSRGGGTEAFF
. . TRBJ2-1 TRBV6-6 TGTGCCAGCAGTTACTCGGTTGACGGCGCCAATGAGCAGTTCTTC CASSYSVDGANEQFF
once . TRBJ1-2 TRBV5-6 TGTGCCAGCAGCCTTGGCAGATGGGGGGTTTACTATGGCTACACCTTC CASSLGRWGVYYGYTF
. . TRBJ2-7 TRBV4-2 TGTGCCAGCAGCCAACCCAATGGGGGTCCTGACGAGCAGTACTTC CASSQPNGGPDEQYF
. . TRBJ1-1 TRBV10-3 TGTGCCATCAGTGAGTCGAGATCAGGGAAAAACACTGAAGCTTTCTTT CAISESRSGKNTEAFF
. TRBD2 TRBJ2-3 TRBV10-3 TGTGCCATCAGTGGGACTAGCGGTAACACAGATACGCAGTATTTT CAISGTSGNTDTQYF
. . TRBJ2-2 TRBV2 TGTGCCAGCAGTGTCGGTAGCCCCGGGGAGCTGTTTTTT CASSVGSPGELFF
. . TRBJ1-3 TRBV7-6 TGTGCCAGCAGCTCCAGGGTCGGCTCTGGAAACACCATATATTTT CASSSRVGSGNTIYF
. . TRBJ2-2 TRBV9 TGTGCCAGCAGCGTAATGCTAGCCGGGGAGCTGTTTTTT CASSVMLAGELFF
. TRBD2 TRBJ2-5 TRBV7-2 TGTGCCAGCAGCTTAGCGGAGCGGGGGGTTAAAGAGACCCAGTACTTC CASSLAERGVKETQYF
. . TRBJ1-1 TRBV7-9 TGTGCCAGCAGCTTACGAGGGATGGGTGAAGCTTTCTTT CASSLRGMGEAFF
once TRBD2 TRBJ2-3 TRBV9 TGTGCCAGCAGCGTAGGACTAGCGGGCACAGATACGCAGTATTTT CASSVGLAGTDTQYF
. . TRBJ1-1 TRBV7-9 TGTGCCAGCAGCTTAGCGGGGGGGCCCGGCACTGAAGCTTTCTTT CASSLAGGPGTEAFF
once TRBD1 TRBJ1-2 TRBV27 TGTGCCAGCAGTCGACAGGGTTGGAATGGCTACACCTTC CASSRQGWNGYTF
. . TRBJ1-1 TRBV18 TGTGCCAGCTCACCTCTCCGTGAACAAACTGAAGCTTTCTTT CASSPLREQTEAFF
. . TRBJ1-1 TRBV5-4 TGTGCCAGCAGCTTGGCGTCGACCAACACTGAAGCTTTCTTT CASSLASTNTEAFF
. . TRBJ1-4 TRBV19 TGTGCCAGTAGTGCATACAGGGCTTCTAATGAAAAACTGTTTTTT CASSAYRASNEKLFF
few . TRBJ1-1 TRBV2 TGTGCCAGCAGTGGGTTGGACGATGAAGCTTTCTTT CASSGLDDEAFF
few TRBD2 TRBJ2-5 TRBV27 TGTGCCAGCAGTTCTTATTTAGCGGGCAAAGAGACCCAGTACTTC CASSSYLAGKETQYF
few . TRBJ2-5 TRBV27 TGTGCCAGCAGTTTAATCCGCGGCAGCCAAGAGACCCAGTACTTC CASSLIRGSQETQYF
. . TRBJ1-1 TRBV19 TGTGCCAGTAGGGGACCAAACACTGAAGCTTTCTTT CASRGPNTEAFF
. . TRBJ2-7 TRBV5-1 TGCGCCAGCAGCCGGACTCAGGGTAGCTCCTACGAGCAGTACTTC CASSRTQGSSYEQYF
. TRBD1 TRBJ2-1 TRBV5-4 TGTGCCAGCAGCTTGAGGACAGGGTCCTACAATGAGCAGTTCTTC CASSLRTGSYNEQFF
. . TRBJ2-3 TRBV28 TGTGCCAGCAGTTTAGTTGGGGGAAGCACAGATACGCAGTATTTT CASSLVGGSTDTQYF